Included here is one T cell receptor (beta chain) sequence, with context. The data are from a study of blood T cell repertoires in COVID-19. Study background: T cells, B-cell-depleted T cells, or PBMCs supplied cDNA or gDNA.

Authors' data handling: By means of reference gene primer amplification, nucleated cell counts were estimated. Some clones are missing from TCRdb's copy, which holds only in-frame ones; the method was immunoSEQ multiplex PCR. V and J calls plus clone size are reproduced from that table; the DNA served to infer D and trimming. The repertoire holds about 150,000 clones, with around 90% as singletons. The sequenced sample consisted of peripheral blood. This TCR came from a woman aged 60-70 years with active or convalescent COVID-19.

This CDR3 reads CASSQVGGTGGHEQFF. The CDR3 nucleotides are TGTGCCAGCAGCCAAGTGGGTGGGACAGGGGGACATGAGCAGTTCTTC. The V and J genes are TRBV3-1 (or the pseudogene TRBV3-2) and TRBJ2-1, with TRBD1 matching over 11 bases. The CDR3 is 16 residues long. The V gene end was trimmed by 1 base and the J gene end by 8 bases; junction bases not matched to a gene: 7. The germline V gene encodes CDR1 LGHDT and CDR2 YNNKEL (reference sequence).